The 10 T cell receptor beta chains below all came from one sample that was sequenced in a study of graft-versus-host responses after intestinal transplantation. The method was immunoSEQ multiplex PCR; TCRdb's version includes in-frame clones alone and lacks a portion of them. Of 90,000 to 100,000 clones detected, 86% appear once; the ten largest clones hold over 1.1%. Material: PBMCs, obtained 255 days after intestinal transplant. These receptors all stem from a human patient who received an intestinal transplant, so some T cells may come from the graft donor.

The chain carries TRBV6-1 and TRBJ2-6; 8 bases align to TRBD2. Unmatched junction bases numbered 1, after V lost 0 bases and J lost 3 bases. Germline V lookup: CDR1 MNHNS, CDR2 SASEGT. This CDR3 is 16 amino acids long. The CDR3 is CASSEASGDGANVLTF. The CDR3 nucleotides read TGTGCCAGCAGTGAAGCTAGCGGGGATGGGGCCAACGTCCTGACTTTC.

This rearrangement joins TRBV19 to TRBJ1-5; weak D call: TRBD1 (5 bases). V gave up 3 bases and J gave up 3 bases, with 18 bases separating them. This CDR3 is built from 17 residues. Looked up from germline, CDR1 is LNHDA and CDR2 is SQIVND (reference sequence). The CDR3 DNA is TGTGCCAGTAGTATCTTTATCGGGTTGGGGCCCAATCAGCCCCAGCATTTT. This translates into CASSIFIGLGPNQPQHF. Full variable domain (rest looked up from reference TRBV19 and TRBJ1-5): DGGITQSPKYLFRKEGQNVTLSCEQNLNHDAMYWYRQDPGQGLRLIYYSQIVNDFQKGDIAEGYSVSREKKESFPLTVTSAQKNPTAFYLCASSIFIGLGPNQPQHFGDGTRLSIL.

V is TRBV5-6 and J is TRBJ2-3; TRBD1 is a possible D gene (6 bases). The V and J ends lost 4 bases and 1 base respectively, with 13 bases between them. The CDR3 runs to 15 residues. Germline CDR1 and CDR2: SGHDT and YYEEEE. CDR3 nucleotides: TGTGCCAGCAGCCGCGTACGACAGGGCACAGATACGCAGTATTTT. As protein: CASSRVRQGTDTQYF.

The rearrangement uses TRBV29-1 and TRBJ1-1, with no clear D. This CDR3 has 14 residues. The germline V and J ends were trimmed by 5 bases and 0 bases, with 13 bases remaining between them. CDR1 and CDR2 (germline): SQVTM, ANQGSEA. The CDR3, as DNA: TGCAGCGTTAAACACGAAGGTATGAACACTGAAGCTTTCTTT. Translating it yields CSVKHEGMNTEAFF.

The CDR3 is CAITPSGTGQVKGYTF. CDR3 DNA sequence: TGTGCCATCACCCCCTCGGGGACAGGGCAAGTTAAGGGCTACACCTTC. The rearrangement links TRBV10-3 to TRBJ1-2, with 9 bases fitting TRBD1. V was pared by 7 bases and J by 8 bases, with 17 bases of the junction left unmatched. Looked up from germline, CDR1 is ENHRY and CDR2 is SYGVKD. This CDR3 region has 16 residues.

This chain connects TRBV10-3 to TRBJ2-2; 9 bases line up with TRBD2. Germline CDR1 and CDR2: ENHRY and SYGVKD. V dropped 0 bases and J dropped 2; count of bases not matched to a gene: 1. The CDR3 runs to 16 residues. The CDR3 spells CAISESLAGNTGELFF. CDR3 bases: TGTGCCATCAGTGAGTCCCTAGCGGGAAACACCGGGGAGCTGTTTTTT.

This clone showed up just a few times. The chain has TRBV19 and TRBJ1-1, with 10 bases fitting TRBD1. The germline gives CDR1 LNHDA, CDR2 SQIVND (reference sequence). The CDR3 extends over 13 amino acids. The V segment lost 10 bases and the J segment 1 base; nucleotides outside the gene matches: 3. In DNA, the CDR3 is TGTGCCACCCGGGACAGGGGGAACACTGAAGCTTTCTTT. It encodes CATRDRGNTEAFF. Full variable domain (missing parts from reference TRBV19 and TRBJ1-1): DGGITQSPKYLFRKEGQNVTLSCEQNLNHDAMYWYRQDPGQGLRLIYYSQIVNDFQKGDIAEGYSVSREKKESFPLTVTSAQKNPTAFYLCATRDRGNTEAFFGQGTRLTVV.

DNA of the CDR3: TGTGCCAGCAGTTTATGGGAGGGGGTGAACACTGAAGCTTTCTTT. It is translated as CASSLWEGVNTEAFF. The rearrangement uses TRBV28 and TRBJ1-1; possibly TRBD1 for D (6 bases). Per the germline V gene, CDR1 is MDHEN and CDR2 is SYDVKM. The CDR3 runs 15 residues. The V end lost 0 bases, the J end lost 0 bases, and 8 bases lay between the germline ends.

To note about this clone: Additional DNA sequences in this sample encode the identical CDR3. V gene TRBV11-3 combines with J gene TRBJ1-1; D remains ambiguous. Germline V gene data show CDR1 as SGHNT and CDR2 as YENEEA. V dropped 4 bases and J dropped 2 bases, with 8 bases sitting between them. This CDR3 contains 13 residues. In DNA form, the CDR3 reads TGTGCCAGCAGCTCGCAGACTAACACTGAAGCTTTCTTT. Amino acid sequence: CASSSQTNTEAFF.

The chain couples TRBV28 to TRBJ2-7, with TRBD2 as a possible D gene (5 bases). Germline V gene lookup returns CDR1 MDHEN and CDR2 SYDVKM. Deletions cut 8 bases from V and 2 bases from J, with 13 bases between. This CDR3 is built from 13 residues. Here the CDR3 DNA reads TGTGCCAGCGGACGGGATCCAGCCTACGAGCAGTACTTC. It specifies CASGRDPAYEQYF.